This T cell receptor (beta chain) is from a study of metastatic and nonmetastatic thyroid tumors. Study-level information: Peripheral blood and tumor or nodule samples from malignant and benign thyroid patients were compared. Overall study findings and caveats: Patients with malignant thyroid tumors reportedly had significantly higher TCR beta diversity than those with benign nodules, in blood and tumor.

Germline CDR1 WSHSY, CDR2 SAAADI. V lost 8 bases to trimming and J lost 6 bases; unmatched junction nucleotides: 7. The CDR3 has 13 amino acids. Patients had received no treatment of any kind before thyroid surgery. Concerning this clone itself: Its antigen is as yet unknown.

Authors' methods: The study took CDR3 differences across clinicopathological groups and made a distant-metastasis classifier for papillary thyroid cancer from them. TCRdb re-called the PCR reads with MiXCR. The V and J calls, along with clone size, are taken from TCRdb and not from the paper's own processing. The sample carries approximately 16,000 clones, 25% to 30% recorded once. The TCR was taken from a male donor with papillary thyroid cancer or a benign thyroid nodule (not recorded which). Some clones in this sample may be carry-over from other donors' samples. Specimen: tumor tissue. The V and J genes are TRBV10-2 and TRBJ2-1; 7 positions match TRBD1. The CDR3 DNA follows: TGCGCCAGCGTGTCTCAGGGGGTCAATGAGCAGTTCTTC. Its protein product is CASVSQGVNEQFF.